This T cell receptor (beta chain) is from a study of shared clonotypes between healthy human individuals. CD45RO-negative, CCR7-selected cells formed the naive CD8 fraction, which excluded terminally differentiated effector memory CD45RA+ cells. This table comes from immunoSEQ multiplex PCR, and its TCRdb copy is limited to in-frame clones, with some not included. The sample gives approximately 720,000 clones, about 91% of which show up once; about 24% is in the top ten. Losses at the gene ends were 1 base for V and 0 bases for J; bases not matched to a gene: 2. The CDR3 runs 15 residues. The germline V gene encodes CDR1 MGHRA and CDR2 YSYEKL.

The chain joins TRBV4-1 to TRBJ1-1; the match to TRBD1 covers 7 bases. Sequencing was done on a sample of naive CD8+ T cells sorted from blood. This clonotype was obtained from a man aged 25-45 years in good health. The CDR3 reads CASSQGDSLNTEAFF. The CDR3 nucleotides are TGCGCCAGCAGCCAAGGGGACAGCCTGAACACTGAAGCTTTCTTT.